This T cell receptor (beta chain) originates from a study of vaccination effects on CD4 cells after COVID-19. Study in general: Culturing of 1.5 million to 2 million PBMC per well took place with approximately 10 IU/ml IL-2 and 7.5 to 10 ug/ml peptides.

In germline, CDR1 is DFQATT, CDR2 SNEGSKA (reference sequence). Trimming took 6 bases from V and 10 from J, leaving 13 bases between them. The CDR3 length is 11 residues. Libraries were prepared by immunoSEQ multiplex PCR; TCRdb keeps only in-frame clonotypes and omits some of them. The sample holds approximately 58,000 clones, 70% to 80% seen once. This clone was detected once. Its target is unknown. With about 9 days of culture completed, CD4+ T cells were isolated. This clonotype was obtained from a human donor who received a COVID-19 vaccine. The gene calls are TRBV20-1 and TRBJ2-1; D not certain. The starting material was CD4+ T cells from PBMCs cultured without peptide, obtained before COVID-19 vaccination. The CDR3 spells CSAVVYNEQFF. In DNA form, the CDR3 reads TGCAGTGCAGTCGTCTATAACGAGCAGTTCTTC.